This entry lists 21 T cell receptor beta chains sequenced from one sample in a study of T cell repertoires in cytomegalovirus infection. Each CDR3 protein is one row after TCRdb ran MiXCR on the reads. The profile shows roughly 630,000 distinct CDR3 sequences, approximately 24% of them singletons. Sequenced: CD8+ T cells from PBMCs. The receptor set was obtained from a human donor in good health (CMV status not recorded). Some clones in this sample may be carry-over from other donors' samples.

On this clonotype: A much more abundant neighbour one base away suggests this may be a read error. The chain employs TRBV28 and TRBJ2-3; 15 nucleotides line up with TRBD2. Losses at the gene ends were 5 bases for V and 2 bases for J; bases not matched to a gene: 8. This CDR3 has 18 residues. Per germline, CDR1 MDHEN and CDR2 SYDVKM. The CDR3 DNA reads as TGTGCCAGCAGTCTTCGGACTAGCGGGGGGGCTGACACAGATACGCAGTATTTT. Translating gives CASSLRTSGGADTDTQYF.

This clonotype appeared a few times. The rearrangement uses TRBV15 and TRBJ1-5; D uncertain. The V end lost 3 bases, the J end lost 0 bases, and 9 bases lay between the germline ends. The CDR3 loop spans 15 amino acids. CDR1 and CDR2 (germline): LNHNV, YYDKDF (reference sequence). The CDR3 loop is CATSSLPNSNQPQHF. The CDR3 region has the DNA TGTGCCACCAGCAGTCTTCCTAATAGCAATCAGCCCCAGCATTTT.

The rearrangement joins TRBV6-2 or TRBV6-3 to TRBJ1-1; 7 nucleotides match TRBD1. The CDR3 contains 15 residues. Germline lookup yields CDR1 MNHEY and CDR2 SVGEGT. V lost 2 bases to trimming and J lost 4 bases; unmatched junction nucleotides: 7. The CDR3 reads CASSYPTGPGTEAFF. The CDR3 nucleotides are TGTGCCAGCAGTTACCCGACAGGGCCGGGCACTGAAGCTTTCTTT.

This chain connects TRBV20-1 to TRBJ2-7; possibly TRBD2 for D (6 bases). CDR3 length: 10 amino acids. In germline, CDR1 is DFQATT, CDR2 SNEGSKA (reference sequence). V was shortened by 2 bases and J by 12 bases, with 11 bases between the two germline ends. This CDR3 reads CSARRDLRYV. The CDR3 DNA follows: TGCAGTGCTAGAAGGGACTTGCGGTACGTC.

The genes are TRBV14 and TRBJ2-7; 10 bases agree with TRBD1. J was trimmed by 2 bases and V by 4 bases; bases with no gene match: 5. CDR1 and CDR2 (germline): SGHDN, FVKESK. There are 15 residues in the CDR3. CDR3 sequence (DNA): TGTGCCAGCAGCCTAGTGGGACAGGGGACCTACGAGCAGTACTTC. This sequence encodes CASSLVGQGTYEQYF.

This clonotype was found a few times. CDR3 protein: CASSLGQGTQPQHF. CDR3 sequence (DNA): TGCGCCAGCAGCCTTGGACAGGGTACTCAGCCCCAGCATTTT. The chain carries TRBV4-1 and TRBJ1-5, with 8 positions matching TRBD1. The germline V gene encodes CDR1 MGHRA and CDR2 YSYEKL. V lost 4 bases, J lost 6 bases, and 5 bases stayed unmatched. CDR3 length: 14 amino acids.

The V call is TRBV7-6, the J call TRBJ2-7, with D possibly matching TRBD2 (6 bases). This CDR3 comprises 12 residues. Per the germline V gene, CDR1 is SGHVS and CDR2 is FNYEAQ. Trimming left V 4 bases short and J 7 bases short, with 11 bases between. CDR3 amino acids: CASSSTREEQYF. Here the CDR3 DNA reads TGTGCCAGCAGCTCAACGCGGGAAGAGCAGTACTTC.

The rearrangement uses TRBV27 and TRBJ1-5; D unresolved. The CDR3 sequence is 16 residues long. Trimming left V 6 bases short and J 7 bases short, with 22 bases between. Germline lookup yields CDR1 MNHEY and CDR2 SMNVEV (reference sequence). The CDR3 protein is CASSYRSSIGFQPQHF. Here the CDR3 DNA reads TGTGCCAGCAGCTATCGATCTTCGATCGGCTTCCAGCCCCAGCATTTT.

The table lists this clonotype with a few counts. The V call is TRBV2, the J call TRBJ1-1; 11 positions match TRBD1. Germline V gene data show CDR1 as SNHLY and CDR2 as FYNNEI. V lost 7 bases and J lost 3; bases outside the gene matches: 13. CDR3 length: 17 residues. CDR3: CASTGLGQGGSDTEAFF. The CDR3 nucleotides read TGTGCCAGCACCGGACTGGGACAGGGGGGGAGCGACACTGAAGCTTTCTTT.

This clonotype was counted between two and nine times. This CDR3 is CSVRGRDREQSGYTF. Written as DNA, the CDR3 is TGCAGCGTTCGGGGCCGGGACAGGGAACAAAGTGGCTACACCTTC. The genes are TRBV29-1 and TRBJ1-2; TRBD1 agrees at 9 bases. The CDR3 has 15 amino acids. J was trimmed by 7 bases and V by 5 bases; bases with no gene match: 14. Germline-derived CDR1 and CDR2 are SQVTM and ANQGSEA.

This clonotype appeared many times. The chain has TRBV19 and TRBJ2-3, with D uncertain. There are 14 residues in the CDR3. V was shortened by 1 base and J by 0 bases, with 5 bases between the two germline ends. Germline assignment: CDR1 LNHDA and CDR2 SQIVND (reference sequence). CDR3 loop: CASSIVPSTDTQYF. CDR3 sequence (DNA): TGTGCCAGTAGTATAGTGCCGAGCACAGATACGCAGTATTTT.

The gene calls are TRBV5-6 and TRBJ1-5, with D tentatively TRBD1 (5 bases). From germline, CDR1 is SGHDT and CDR2 YYEEEE. The length of the CDR3 is 15 residues. Trimming removed 2 bases at V and 2 bases at J, with 11 bases between. The CDR3 loop reads CASSFLRDGNQPQHF. The CDR3 DNA sequence: TGTGCCAGCAGCTTTCTTAGGGACGGCAATCAGCCCCAGCATTTT. Together with reference TRBV5-6 and TRBJ1-5, the CDR3 gives the full variable domain: DAGVTQSPTHLIKTRGQQVTLRCSPKSGHDTVSWYQQALGQGPQFIFQYYEEEERQRGNFPDRFSGHQFPNYSSELNVNALLLGDSALYLCASSFLRDGNQPQHFGDGTRLSIL.

This clonotype was seen a few times. The J gene is TRBJ1-1, the V gene TRBV20-1; D uncertain. Germline V gene data show CDR1 as DFQATT and CDR2 as SNEGSKA (reference sequence). This CDR3 comprises 11 residues. The V end lost 4 bases, the J end lost 6 bases, and 9 bases lay between the germline ends. CDR3 amino acids: CSATVWPEAFF. The CDR3 DNA is TGCAGTGCTACAGTGTGGCCTGAAGCTTTCTTT.

The chain employs TRBV7-6 and TRBJ2-1; the match to TRBD1 covers 7 bases. Germline V gene sequence: CDR1 SGHVS, CDR2 FNYEAQ. This CDR3 has 15 residues. V lost 5 bases and J lost 9; bases outside the gene matches: 13. The CDR3 DNA follows: TGTGCCAGCAGCGCACGGGACAGCCTGGGGATTGAGCAGTTCTTC. Translating gives CASSARDSLGIEQFF.

This clonotype was counted at least ten times. The V gene is TRBV7-2, the J gene TRBJ1-4; D gene ambiguous. The CDR3 loop spans 14 amino acids. Trimming removed 5 bases from V and 7 bases from J, with 14 bases in between. The germline gives CDR1 SGHTA, CDR2 FQGNSA. As DNA, the CDR3 is TGTGCCAGCAGCAGAGGCGTTGGGGTTGAAAAACTGTTTTTT. This codes for CASSRGVGVEKLFF. Full variable domain (rest looked up from reference TRBV7-2 and TRBJ1-4): GAGVSQSPSNKVTEKGKDVELRCDPISGHTALYWYRQSLGQGLEFLIYFQGNSAPDKSGLPSDRFSAERTGGSVSTLTIQRTQQEDSAVYLCASSRGVGVEKLFFGSGTQLSVL.

There are a few counts of this clonotype. The rearrangement joins TRBV5-1 to TRBJ2-1; 9 bases match TRBD1. V lost 3 bases, J lost 4 bases, and 8 bases stayed unmatched. The CDR3 extends over 16 amino acids. Germline CDR1 and CDR2: SGHRS and YFSETQ. CDR3 sequence reads: CASSWVQGARYNEQFF. The CDR3 DNA sequence: TGCGCCAGCAGCTGGGTACAGGGGGCGAGATACAATGAGCAGTTCTTC.

Many counts were recorded for this clonotype. CDR3 residues: CASSEVQGRTEAFF. CDR3 bases: TGTGCCAGCAGCGAAGTCCAAGGCCGGACTGAAGCTTTCTTT. The chain employs TRBV7-9 and TRBJ1-1; no reliable D call. V dropped 5 bases and J dropped 5 bases, with 15 bases sitting between them. CDR1 is SEHNR and CDR2 is FQNEAQ in the germline V gene (reference sequence). The CDR3 runs 14 residues.

This clonotype was counted a few times. CDR3 DNA sequence: TGTGCCAGCAGTGATCTTCCTCAGCCCCAGCATTTT. It yields the protein CASSDLPQPQHF. This sequence joins TRBV2 and TRBJ1-5; D is uncertain. Trimming left V 3 bases short and J 6 bases short, with 6 bases between. Germline V gene sequence: CDR1 SNHLY, CDR2 FYNNEI. The CDR3 totals 12 residues.

Ten or more counts support this clonotype. The CDR3 region has the DNA TGTGCCAGCAGCTCATTGGACAGGGGGCTAAACACCGGGGAGCTGTTTTTT. As protein: CASSSLDRGLNTGELFF. The V and J genes are TRBV7-9 and TRBJ2-2; 11 nucleotides align to TRBD1. CDR3 size: 17 residues. After removal of 4 bases from V and 2 bases from J, the junction contained 6 bases not matched to a gene. Germline V lookup: CDR1 SEHNR, CDR2 FQNEAQ (reference sequence).

The J gene is TRBJ1-2, the V gene TRBV10-3; a possible D gene is TRBD1 (6 bases). The CDR3 loop spans 15 amino acids. CDR1 and CDR2 (germline): ENHRY, SYGVKD. V was pared by 6 bases and J by 3 bases, with 17 bases between. Written as DNA, the CDR3 is TGTGCCATCAGCCCACTACTAGGGGGGGACTATGGCTACACCTTC. Encoded protein: CAISPLLGGDYGYTF.

The chain has TRBV7-9 and TRBJ2-7; 13 nucleotides align to TRBD2. The CDR3 spans 17 residues. The V gene end was trimmed by 5 bases and the J gene end by 0 bases; junction bases not matched to a gene: 7. Germline V gives CDR1 SEHNR, CDR2 FQNEAQ (reference sequence). This CDR3 is CASSGSGTSGVSYEQYF. Here the CDR3 DNA reads TGTGCCAGCAGCGGTTCCGGGACTAGCGGGGTCTCCTACGAGCAGTACTTC. Full variable domain (rest looked up from reference TRBV7-9 and TRBJ2-7): DTGVSQNPRHKITKRGQNVTFRCDPISEHNRLYWYRQTLGQGPEFLTYFQNEAQLEKSRLLSDRFSAERPKGSFSTLEIQRTEQGDSAMYLCASSGSGTSGVSYEQYFGPGTRLTVT.